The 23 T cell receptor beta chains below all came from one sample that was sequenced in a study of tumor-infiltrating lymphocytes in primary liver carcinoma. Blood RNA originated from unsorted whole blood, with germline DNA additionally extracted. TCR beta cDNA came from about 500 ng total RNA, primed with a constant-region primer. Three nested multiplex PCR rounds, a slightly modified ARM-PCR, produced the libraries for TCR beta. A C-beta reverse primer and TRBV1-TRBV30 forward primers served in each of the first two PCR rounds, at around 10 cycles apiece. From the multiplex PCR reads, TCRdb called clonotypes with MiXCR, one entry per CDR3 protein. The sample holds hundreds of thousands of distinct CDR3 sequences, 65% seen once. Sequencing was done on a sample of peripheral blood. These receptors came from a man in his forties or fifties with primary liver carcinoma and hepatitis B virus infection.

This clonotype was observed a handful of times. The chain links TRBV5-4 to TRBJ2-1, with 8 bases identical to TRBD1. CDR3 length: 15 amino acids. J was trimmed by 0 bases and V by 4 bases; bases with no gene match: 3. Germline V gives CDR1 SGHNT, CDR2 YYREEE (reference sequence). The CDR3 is CASSLDRGSYNEQFF. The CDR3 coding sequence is TGTGCCAGCAGCCTCGACAGGGGCTCCTACAATGAGCAGTTCTTC.

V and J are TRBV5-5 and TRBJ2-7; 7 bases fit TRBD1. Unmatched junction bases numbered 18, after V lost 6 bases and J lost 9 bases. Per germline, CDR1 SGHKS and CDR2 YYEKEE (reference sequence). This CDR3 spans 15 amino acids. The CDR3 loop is CASNPAGTETRGQYF. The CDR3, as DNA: TGTGCCAGCAACCCAGCCGGGACAGAGACACGCGGGCAGTACTTC.

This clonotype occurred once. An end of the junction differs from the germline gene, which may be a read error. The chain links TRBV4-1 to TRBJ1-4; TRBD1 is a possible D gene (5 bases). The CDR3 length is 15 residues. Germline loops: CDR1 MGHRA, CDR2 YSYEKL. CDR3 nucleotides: TGCGCCACCAGCCAAGGAAGAGGGGAAAATGAAAAACTGTTTTTT. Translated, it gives CATSQGRGENEKLFF.

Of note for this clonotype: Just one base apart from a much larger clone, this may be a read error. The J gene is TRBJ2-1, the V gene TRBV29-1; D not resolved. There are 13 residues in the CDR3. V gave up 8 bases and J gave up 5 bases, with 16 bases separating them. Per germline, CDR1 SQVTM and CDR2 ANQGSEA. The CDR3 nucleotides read TGCAGCATCCTCAACACGACGGACAATGAGCAGTTCTTC. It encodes CSILNTTDNEQFF.

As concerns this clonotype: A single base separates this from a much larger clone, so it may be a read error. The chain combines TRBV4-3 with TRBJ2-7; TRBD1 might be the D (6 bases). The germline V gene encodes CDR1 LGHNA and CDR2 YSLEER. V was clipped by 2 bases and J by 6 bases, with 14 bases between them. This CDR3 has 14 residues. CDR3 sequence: CASSQTRGLCEQYF. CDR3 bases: TGCGCCAGCAGCCAAACCAGGGGCCTCTGCGAGCAGTACTTC.

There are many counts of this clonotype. In nucleotides, the CDR3 is TGTGCCAGCAGCCAGGGCAGGGAATATTCACCCCTCCACTTT. This translates into CASSQGREYSPLHF. The chain combines TRBV14 with TRBJ1-6, with a possible D match to TRBD1 (5 bases). The CDR3 covers 14 residues. V lost 3 bases and J 8 bases, leaving 11 bases between the germline ends. Germline V gene data show CDR1 as SGHDN and CDR2 as FVKESK.

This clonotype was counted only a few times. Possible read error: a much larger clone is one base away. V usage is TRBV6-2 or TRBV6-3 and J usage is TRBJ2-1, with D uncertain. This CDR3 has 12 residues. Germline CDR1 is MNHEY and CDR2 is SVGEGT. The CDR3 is CTSSYSIDEQFF. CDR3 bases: TGTACCAGCAGTTACTCGATCGATGAGCAGTTCTTC.

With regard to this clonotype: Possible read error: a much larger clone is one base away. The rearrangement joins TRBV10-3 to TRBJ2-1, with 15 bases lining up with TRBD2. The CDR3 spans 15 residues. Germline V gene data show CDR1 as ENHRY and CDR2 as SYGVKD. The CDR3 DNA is TGTGCCACCAGTGTTGGACTAGCGGGAGGGAATGAGCAGTTCTTC. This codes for CATSVGLAGGNEQFF.

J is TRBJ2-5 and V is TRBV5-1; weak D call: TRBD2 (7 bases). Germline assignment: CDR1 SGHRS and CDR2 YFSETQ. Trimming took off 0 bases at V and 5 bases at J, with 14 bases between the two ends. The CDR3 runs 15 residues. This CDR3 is CASSLVGGGGETQYF. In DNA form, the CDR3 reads TGCGCCAGCAGCTTGGTAGGCGGGGGCGGCGAGACCCAGTACTTC.

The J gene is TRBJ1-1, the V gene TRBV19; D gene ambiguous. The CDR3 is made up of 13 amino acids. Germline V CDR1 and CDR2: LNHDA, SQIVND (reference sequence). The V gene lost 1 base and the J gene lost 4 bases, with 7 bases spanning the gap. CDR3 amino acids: CASSIGAITEAFF. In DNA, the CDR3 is TGTGCCAGTAGTATAGGGGCCATCACTGAAGCTTTCTTT.

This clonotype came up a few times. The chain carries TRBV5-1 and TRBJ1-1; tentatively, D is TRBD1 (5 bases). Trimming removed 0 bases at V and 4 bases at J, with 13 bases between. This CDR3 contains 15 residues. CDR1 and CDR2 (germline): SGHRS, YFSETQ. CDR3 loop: CASSLVGGGSTEAFF. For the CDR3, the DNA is TGCGCCAGCAGCTTGGTGGGGGGGGGGAGCACTGAAGCTTTCTTT.

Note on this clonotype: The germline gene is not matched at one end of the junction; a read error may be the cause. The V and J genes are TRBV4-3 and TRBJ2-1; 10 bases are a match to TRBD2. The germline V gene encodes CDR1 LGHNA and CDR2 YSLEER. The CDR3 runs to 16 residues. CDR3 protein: CASNQDTSGRAHELFF. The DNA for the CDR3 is TGCGCCAGCAACCAAGACACCAGCGGGAGGGCACATGAGCTGTTCTTC.

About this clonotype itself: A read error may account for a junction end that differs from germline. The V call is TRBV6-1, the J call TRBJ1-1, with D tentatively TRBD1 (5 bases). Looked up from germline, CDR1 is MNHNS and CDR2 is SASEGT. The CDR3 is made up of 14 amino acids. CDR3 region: CAGSEADTNTEAFF. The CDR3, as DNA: TGTGCCGGCAGTGAAGCGGACACGAACACTGAAGCTTTCTTT.

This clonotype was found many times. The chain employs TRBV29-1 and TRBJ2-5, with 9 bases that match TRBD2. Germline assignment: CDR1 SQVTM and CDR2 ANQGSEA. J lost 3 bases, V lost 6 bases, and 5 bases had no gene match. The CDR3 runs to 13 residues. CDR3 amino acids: CSVGRLAEETQYF. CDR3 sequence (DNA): TGCAGCGTGGGGCGACTAGCGGAAGAGACCCAGTACTTC.

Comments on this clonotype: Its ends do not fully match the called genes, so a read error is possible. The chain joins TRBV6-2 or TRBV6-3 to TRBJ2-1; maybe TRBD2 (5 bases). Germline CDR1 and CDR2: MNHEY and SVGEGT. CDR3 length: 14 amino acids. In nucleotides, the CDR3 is TGTGCCAACAGTGAGTCGCCTCCGAGGGATGAGCAGTTCTTC. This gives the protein CANSESPPRDEQFF.

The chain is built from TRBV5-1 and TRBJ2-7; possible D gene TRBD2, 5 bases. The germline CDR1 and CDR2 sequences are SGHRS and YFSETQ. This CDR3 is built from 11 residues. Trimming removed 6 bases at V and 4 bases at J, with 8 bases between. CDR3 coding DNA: TGCGCCAGCATGGGAGAATACGAGCAGTACTTC. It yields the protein CASMGEYEQYF.

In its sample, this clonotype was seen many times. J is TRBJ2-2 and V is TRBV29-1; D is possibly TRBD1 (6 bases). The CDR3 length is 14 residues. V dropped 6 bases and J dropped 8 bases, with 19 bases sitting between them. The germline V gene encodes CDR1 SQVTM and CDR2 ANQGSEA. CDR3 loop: CSVEMKMGAGELFF. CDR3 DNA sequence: TGCAGCGTGGAAATGAAGATGGGGGCAGGGGAGCTGTTTTTT.

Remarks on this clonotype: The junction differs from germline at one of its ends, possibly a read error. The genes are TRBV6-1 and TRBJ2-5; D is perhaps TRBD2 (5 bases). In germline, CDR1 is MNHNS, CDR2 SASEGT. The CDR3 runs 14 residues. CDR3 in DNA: TGTGCCAGCAGTGAAGTTGAGGGTCTAGAGACCCGGTACTTC. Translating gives CASSEVEGLETRYF.

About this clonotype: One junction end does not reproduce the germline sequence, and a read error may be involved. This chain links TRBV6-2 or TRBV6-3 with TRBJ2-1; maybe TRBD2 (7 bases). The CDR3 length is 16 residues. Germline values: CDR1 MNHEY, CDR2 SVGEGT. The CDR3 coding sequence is TGTGTCAGCACCAACTCGGGGGGCGGGAGTGGCAATGAGCAGTTCTTC. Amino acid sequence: CVSTNSGGGSGNEQFF.

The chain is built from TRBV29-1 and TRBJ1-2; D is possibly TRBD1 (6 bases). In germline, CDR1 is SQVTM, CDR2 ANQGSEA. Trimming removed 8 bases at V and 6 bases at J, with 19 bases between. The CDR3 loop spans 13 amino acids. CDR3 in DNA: TGCAGCACCTCGCAGGGGACTGAGAATGGCTACACCTTC. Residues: CSTSQGTENGYTF.

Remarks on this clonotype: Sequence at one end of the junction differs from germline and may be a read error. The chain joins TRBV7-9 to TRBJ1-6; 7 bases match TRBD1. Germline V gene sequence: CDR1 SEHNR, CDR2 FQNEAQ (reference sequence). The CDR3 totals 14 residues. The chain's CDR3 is CASSIGQENSPLHF. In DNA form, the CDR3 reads TGTGCTAGCAGCATCGGACAGGAGAATTCACCCCTCCACTTT.

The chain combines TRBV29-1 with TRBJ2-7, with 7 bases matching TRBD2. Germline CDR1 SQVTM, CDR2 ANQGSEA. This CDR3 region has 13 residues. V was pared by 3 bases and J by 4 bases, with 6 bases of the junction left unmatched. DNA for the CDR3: TGCAGCGTTGATGGCGGGAGCGCATACGAGCAGTACTTC. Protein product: CSVDGGSAYEQYF.

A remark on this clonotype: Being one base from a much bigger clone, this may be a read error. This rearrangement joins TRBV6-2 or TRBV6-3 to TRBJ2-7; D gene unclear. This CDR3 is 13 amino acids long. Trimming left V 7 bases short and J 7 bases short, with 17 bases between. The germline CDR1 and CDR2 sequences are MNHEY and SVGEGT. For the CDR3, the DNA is TGTGCCAGCAATCCGTTTGAAACGAATGAGCAGTACTTC. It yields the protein CASNPFETNEQYF.